This TCR beta chain was identified during a study of T-cell memory formation after mild COVID-19. Study-level results: Cross-reactive memory seemingly joined, as some responding clones were found in pre-infection memory.

Per the germline V gene, CDR1 is SGHAT and CDR2 is FQNNGV. V was trimmed by 4 bases and J by 5 bases, leaving 8 bases between them. There are 12 residues in the CDR3. For this clonotype: What it binds is not known.

TCRdb re-called the 5' RACE reads with MiXCR, one entry per CDR3 protein. This table has about 210,000 distinct CDR3 sequences, around 26% appearing once. The J gene is TRBJ1-2, the V gene TRBV11-2; no firm D call. The sequencing sample was made of PBMCs or a T cell subset sorted from them (not recorded which). This clonotype was sampled from an adult woman who had mild COVID-19 (a few samples of this study predate the infection). Cell type and time point are not known. The CDR3 DNA is TGTGCCAGCAGCTCGGAAGGTTATGGCTACACCTTC. This codes for CASSSEGYGYTF.